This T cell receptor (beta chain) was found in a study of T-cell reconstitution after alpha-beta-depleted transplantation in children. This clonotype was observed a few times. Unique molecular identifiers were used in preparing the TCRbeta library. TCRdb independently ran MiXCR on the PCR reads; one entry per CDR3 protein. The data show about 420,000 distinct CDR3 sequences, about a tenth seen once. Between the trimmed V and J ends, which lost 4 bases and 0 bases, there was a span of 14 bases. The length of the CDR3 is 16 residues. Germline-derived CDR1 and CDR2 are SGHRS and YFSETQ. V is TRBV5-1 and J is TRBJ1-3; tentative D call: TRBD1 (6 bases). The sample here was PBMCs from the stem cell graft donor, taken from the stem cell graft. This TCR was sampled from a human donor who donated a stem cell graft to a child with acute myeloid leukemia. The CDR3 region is CASSDGGPVSGNTIYF. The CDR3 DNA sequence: TGCGCCAGCAGCGATGGGGGCCCAGTCTCTGGAAACACCATATATTTT.